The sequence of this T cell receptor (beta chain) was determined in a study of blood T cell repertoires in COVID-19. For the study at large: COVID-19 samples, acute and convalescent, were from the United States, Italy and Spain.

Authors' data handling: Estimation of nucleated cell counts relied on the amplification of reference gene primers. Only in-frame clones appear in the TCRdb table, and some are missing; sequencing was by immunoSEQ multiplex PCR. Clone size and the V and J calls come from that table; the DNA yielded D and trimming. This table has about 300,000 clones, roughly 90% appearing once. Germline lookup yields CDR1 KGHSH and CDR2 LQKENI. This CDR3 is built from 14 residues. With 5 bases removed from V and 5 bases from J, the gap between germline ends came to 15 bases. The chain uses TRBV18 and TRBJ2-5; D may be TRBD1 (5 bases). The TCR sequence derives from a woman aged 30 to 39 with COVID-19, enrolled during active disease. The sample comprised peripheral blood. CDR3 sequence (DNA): TGTGCCAGCTCAACGACAGCGACATCGGAGACCCAGTACTTC. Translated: CASSTTATSETQYF. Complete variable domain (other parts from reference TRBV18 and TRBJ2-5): NAGVMQNPRHLVRRRGQEARLRCSPMKGHSHVYWYRQLPEEGLKFMVYLQKENIIDESGMPKERFSAEFPKEGPSILRIQQVVRGDSAAYFCASSTTATSETQYFGPGTRLLVL.